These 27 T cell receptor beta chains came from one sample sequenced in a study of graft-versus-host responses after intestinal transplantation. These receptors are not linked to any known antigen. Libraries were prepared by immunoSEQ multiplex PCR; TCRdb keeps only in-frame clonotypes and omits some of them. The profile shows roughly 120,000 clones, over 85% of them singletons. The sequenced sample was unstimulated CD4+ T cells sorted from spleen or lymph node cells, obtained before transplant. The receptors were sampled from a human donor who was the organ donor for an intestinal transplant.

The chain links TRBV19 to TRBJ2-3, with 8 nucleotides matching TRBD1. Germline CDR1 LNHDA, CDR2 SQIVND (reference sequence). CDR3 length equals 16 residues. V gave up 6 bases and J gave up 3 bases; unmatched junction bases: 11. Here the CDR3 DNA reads TGTGCCAGTAGCTCCAGGCAGGGGGCTGGGACAGATACGCAGTATTTT. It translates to CASSSRQGAGTDTQYF.

In nucleotides, the CDR3 is TGTGCCAGCAGCTTGACAGGGACGGAGACCCAGTACTTC. This gives the protein CASSLTGTETQYF. This rearrangement joins TRBV7-9 to TRBJ2-5; 7 positions agree with TRBD1. Trimming took 3 bases from V and 5 from J; bases not matched to a gene: 3. The CDR3 runs 13 residues. Germline values: CDR1 SEHNR, CDR2 FQNEAQ (reference sequence).

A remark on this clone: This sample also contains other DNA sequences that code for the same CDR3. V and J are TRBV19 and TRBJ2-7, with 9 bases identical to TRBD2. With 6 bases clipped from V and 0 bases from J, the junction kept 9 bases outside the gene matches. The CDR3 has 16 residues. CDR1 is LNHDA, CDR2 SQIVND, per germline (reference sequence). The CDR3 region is CASSPRSGRTSYEQYF. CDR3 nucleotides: TGTGCCAGTAGCCCACGCAGCGGGAGGACCTCCTACGAGCAGTACTTC.

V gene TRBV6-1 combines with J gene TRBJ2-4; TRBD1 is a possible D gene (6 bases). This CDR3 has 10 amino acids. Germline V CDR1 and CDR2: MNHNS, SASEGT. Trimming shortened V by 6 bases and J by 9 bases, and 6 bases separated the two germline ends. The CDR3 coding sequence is TGTGCCAGCAGGGACAGCATTCAGTACTTC. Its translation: CASRDSIQYF.

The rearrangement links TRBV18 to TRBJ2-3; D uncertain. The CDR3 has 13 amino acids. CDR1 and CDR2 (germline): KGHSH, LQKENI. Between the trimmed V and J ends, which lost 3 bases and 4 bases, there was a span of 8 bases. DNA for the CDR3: TGTGCCAGCTCACCGCAAGGGCCAGATACGCAGTATTTT. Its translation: CASSPQGPDTQYF.

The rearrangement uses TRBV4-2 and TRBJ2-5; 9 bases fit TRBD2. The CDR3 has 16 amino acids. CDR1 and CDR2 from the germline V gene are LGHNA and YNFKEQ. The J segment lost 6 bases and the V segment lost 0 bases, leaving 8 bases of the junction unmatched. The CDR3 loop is CASSQDPSGTGKTQYF. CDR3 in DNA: TGTGCCAGCAGCCAAGATCCTAGCGGGACGGGGAAGACCCAGTACTTC.

The CDR3 is CSAGHGYTF. CDR3 DNA: TGCAGTGCTGGACATGGCTACACCTTC. This sequence joins TRBV20-1 and TRBJ1-2; D not certain. There are 9 residues in the CDR3. V lost 5 bases and J 6 bases, leaving 4 bases between the germline ends. Germline V gene sequence: CDR1 DFQATT, CDR2 SNEGSKA (reference sequence).

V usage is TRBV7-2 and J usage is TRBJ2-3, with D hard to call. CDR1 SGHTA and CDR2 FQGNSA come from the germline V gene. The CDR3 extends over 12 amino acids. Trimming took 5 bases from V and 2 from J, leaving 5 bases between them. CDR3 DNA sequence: TGTGCCAGCAGCCCGTTCACAGATACGCAGTATTTT. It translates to CASSPFTDTQYF.

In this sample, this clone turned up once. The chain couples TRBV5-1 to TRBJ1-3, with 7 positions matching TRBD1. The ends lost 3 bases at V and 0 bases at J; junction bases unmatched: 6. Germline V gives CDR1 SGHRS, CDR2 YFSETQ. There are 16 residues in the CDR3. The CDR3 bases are TGCGCCAGCAGCTGGGGGGGACAGACCTCTGGAAACACCATATATTTT. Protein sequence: CASSWGGQTSGNTIYF.

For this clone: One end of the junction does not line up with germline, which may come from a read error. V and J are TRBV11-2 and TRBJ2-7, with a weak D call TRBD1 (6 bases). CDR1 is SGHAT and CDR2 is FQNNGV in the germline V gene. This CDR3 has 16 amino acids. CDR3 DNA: TGTGCCAGCAGCTTAAATCGTGGGACAAACTCCTACGGGCAGTACTTC. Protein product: CASSLNRGTNSYGQYF.

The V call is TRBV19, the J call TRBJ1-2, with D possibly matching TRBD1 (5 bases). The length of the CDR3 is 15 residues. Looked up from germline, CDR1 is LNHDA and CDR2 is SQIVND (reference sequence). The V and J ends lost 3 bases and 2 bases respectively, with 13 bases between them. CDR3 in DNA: TGTGCCAGTAGTATTGTGGAGGGACCGAACTATGGCTACACCTTC. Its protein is CASSIVEGPNYGYTF.

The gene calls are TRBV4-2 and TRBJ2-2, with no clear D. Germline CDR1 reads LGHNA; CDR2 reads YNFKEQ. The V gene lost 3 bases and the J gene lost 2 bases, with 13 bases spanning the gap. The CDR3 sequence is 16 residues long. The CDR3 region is CASSQSRLINTGELFF. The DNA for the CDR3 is TGTGCCAGCAGCCAGTCGAGACTCATTAACACCGGGGAGCTGTTTTTT.

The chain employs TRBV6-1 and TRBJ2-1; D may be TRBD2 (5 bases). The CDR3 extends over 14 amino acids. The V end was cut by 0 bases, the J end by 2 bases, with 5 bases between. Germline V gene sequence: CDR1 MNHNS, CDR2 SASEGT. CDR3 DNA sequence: TGTGCCAGCAGTGAAGCTAGCGCCTACAATGAGCAGTTCTTC. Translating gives CASSEASAYNEQFF.

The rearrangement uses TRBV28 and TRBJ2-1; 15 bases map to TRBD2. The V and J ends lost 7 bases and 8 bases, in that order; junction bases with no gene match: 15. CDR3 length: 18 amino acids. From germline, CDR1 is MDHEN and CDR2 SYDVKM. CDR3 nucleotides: TGTGCCAGCACCTTCGCTGGACTAGCGGGAGGGCCCGGTTATGAGCAGTTCTTC. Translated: CASTFAGLAGGPGYEQFF. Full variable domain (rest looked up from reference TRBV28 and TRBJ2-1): DVKVTQSSRYLVKRTGEKVFLECVQDMDHENMFWYRQDPGLGLRLIYFSYDVKMKEKGDIPEGYSVSREKKERFSLILESASTNQTSMYLCASTFAGLAGGPGYEQFFGPGTRLTVL.

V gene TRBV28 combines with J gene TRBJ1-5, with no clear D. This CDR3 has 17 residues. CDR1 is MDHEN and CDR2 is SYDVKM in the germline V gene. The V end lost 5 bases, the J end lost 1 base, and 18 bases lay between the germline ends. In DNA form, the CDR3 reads TGTGCCAGCAGTCTATTCTCAAGACGGGCGAGCAATCAGCCCCAGCATTTT. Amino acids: CASSLFSRRASNQPQHF.

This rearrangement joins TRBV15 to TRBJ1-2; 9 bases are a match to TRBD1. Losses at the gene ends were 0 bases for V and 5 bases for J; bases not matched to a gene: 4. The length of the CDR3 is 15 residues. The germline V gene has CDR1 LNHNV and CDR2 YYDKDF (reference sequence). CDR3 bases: TGTGCCACCAGCAGAGAACTGGACAGGGGTTATGGCTACACCTTC. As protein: CATSRELDRGYGYTF.

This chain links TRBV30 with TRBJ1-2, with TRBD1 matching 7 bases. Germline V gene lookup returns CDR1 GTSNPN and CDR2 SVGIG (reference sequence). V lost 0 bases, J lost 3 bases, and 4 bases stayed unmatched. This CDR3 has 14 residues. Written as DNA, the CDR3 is TGTGCCTGGAGTGTACAAACAGGGGACTATGGCTACACCTTC. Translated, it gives CAWSVQTGDYGYTF.

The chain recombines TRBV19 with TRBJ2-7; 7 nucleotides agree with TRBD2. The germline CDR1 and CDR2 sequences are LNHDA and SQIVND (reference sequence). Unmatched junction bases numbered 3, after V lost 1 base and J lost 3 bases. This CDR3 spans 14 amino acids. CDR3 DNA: TGTGCCAGTAGTATAGGGCTAGCGGACTACGAGCAGTACTTC. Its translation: CASSIGLADYEQYF.

For the CDR3, the DNA is TGTGCCAGCAAGCGGCCCGGGACATCTGAAGCTTTCTTT. This gives the protein CASKRPGTSEAFF. The J gene is TRBJ1-1, the V gene TRBV6-5; D perhaps matches TRBD1 (6 bases). The length of the CDR3 is 13 residues. V lost 7 bases and J 6 bases, leaving 15 bases between the germline ends. Germline CDR1 reads MNHEY; CDR2 reads SVGAGI.

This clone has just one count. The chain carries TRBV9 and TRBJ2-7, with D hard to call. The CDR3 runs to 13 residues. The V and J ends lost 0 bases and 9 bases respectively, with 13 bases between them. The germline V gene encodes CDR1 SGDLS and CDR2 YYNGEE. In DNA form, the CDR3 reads TGTGCCAGCAGCGTAGGGAATTCGGCTCGGCAGTACTTC. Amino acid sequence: CASSVGNSARQYF.

This CDR3 reads CASSTRGARDTQYF. The CDR3 bases are TGTGCCAGCAGTACAAGGGGGGCCAGAGATACGCAGTATTTT. The rearrangement uses TRBV28 and TRBJ2-3; TRBD1 or TRBD2 may be the D gene (6 bases each). Germline CDR1 reads MDHEN; CDR2 reads SYDVKM. This CDR3 comprises 14 residues. The V end was cut by 5 bases, the J end by 5 bases, with 14 bases between. Full variable domain (missing parts from reference TRBV28 and TRBJ2-3): DVKVTQSSRYLVKRTGEKVFLECVQDMDHENMFWYRQDPGLGLRLIYFSYDVKMKEKGDIPEGYSVSREKKERFSLILESASTNQTSMYLCASSTRGARDTQYFGPGTRLTVL.

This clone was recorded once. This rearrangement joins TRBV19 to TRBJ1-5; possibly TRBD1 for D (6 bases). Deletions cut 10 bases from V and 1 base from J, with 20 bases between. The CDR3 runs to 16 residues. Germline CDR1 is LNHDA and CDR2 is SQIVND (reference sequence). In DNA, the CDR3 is TGTGCCACCCACCAAGCAGGGGTCGGGAGCAATCAGCCCCAGCATTTT. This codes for CATHQAGVGSNQPQHF.

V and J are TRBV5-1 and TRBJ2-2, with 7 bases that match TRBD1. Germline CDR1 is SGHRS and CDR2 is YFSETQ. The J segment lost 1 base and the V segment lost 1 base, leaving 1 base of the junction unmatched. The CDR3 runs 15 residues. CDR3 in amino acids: CASSLRTGNTGELFF. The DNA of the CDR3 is TGCGCCAGCAGCTTGCGGACAGGGAACACCGGGGAGCTGTTTTTT.

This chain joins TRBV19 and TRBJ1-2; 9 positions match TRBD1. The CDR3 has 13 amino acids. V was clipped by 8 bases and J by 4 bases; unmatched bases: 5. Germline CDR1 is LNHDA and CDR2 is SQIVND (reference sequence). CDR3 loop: CASYPGQGYGYTF. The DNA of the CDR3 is TGTGCCAGTTATCCGGGACAGGGCTATGGCTACACCTTC.

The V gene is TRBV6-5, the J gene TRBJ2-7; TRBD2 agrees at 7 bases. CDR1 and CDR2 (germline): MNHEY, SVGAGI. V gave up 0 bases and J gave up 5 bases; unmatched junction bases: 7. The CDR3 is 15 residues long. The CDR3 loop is CASSYSGEGFHEQYF. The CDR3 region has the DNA TGTGCCAGCAGTTACTCGGGGGAGGGCTTCCACGAGCAGTACTTC.

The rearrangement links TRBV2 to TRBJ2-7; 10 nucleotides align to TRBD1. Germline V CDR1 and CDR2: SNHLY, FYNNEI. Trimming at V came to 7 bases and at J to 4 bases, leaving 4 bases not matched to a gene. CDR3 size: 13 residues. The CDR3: CASKDRGKYEQYF. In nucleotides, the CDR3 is TGTGCCAGCAAGGACAGGGGGAAATACGAGCAGTACTTC.

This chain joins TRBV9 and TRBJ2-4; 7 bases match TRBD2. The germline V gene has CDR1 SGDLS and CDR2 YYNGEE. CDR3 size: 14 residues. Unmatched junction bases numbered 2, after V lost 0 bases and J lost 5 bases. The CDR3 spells CASSVALAENIQYF. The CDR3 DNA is TGTGCCAGCAGCGTAGCTCTAGCGGAAAACATTCAGTACTTC.